Each of the 12 T cell receptor beta chains below was sequenced from the same sample in a study of OX40 agonist ivuxolimab in advanced cancers. Here immunoSEQ multiplex PCR was the method, and the copy in TCRdb shows in-frame clones only, minus some. Of approximately 91,000 clones in the sample, around 90% were seen once. Specimen: CD4+ or CD8+ T cells sorted from blood, collected in a trial of the OX40 agonist ivuxolimab. The receptors come from an adult with an advanced solid tumor such as melanoma, head and neck, liver or kidney cancer.

The chain couples TRBV6-5 to TRBJ2-7; D possibly matches TRBD1 or TRBD2 (6 bases each). Looked up from germline, CDR1 is MNHEY and CDR2 is SVGAGI. CDR3 length equals 15 residues. V lost 0 bases and J lost 6, with 15 bases in between. The CDR3 reads CASSYSRWGATEQYF. In DNA, the CDR3 is TGTGCCAGCAGTTACTCGCGATGGGGGGCAACCGAGCAGTACTTC.

The chain has TRBV18 and TRBJ2-7; no firm D call. The germline CDR1 and CDR2 sequences are KGHSH and LQKENI. The V and J ends lost 2 bases and 7 bases respectively, with 12 bases between them. The CDR3 is made up of 13 amino acids. This CDR3 reads CASSPDPRAEQYF. The DNA for the CDR3 is TGTGCCAGCTCACCAGATCCACGAGCTGAGCAGTACTTC. Full variable domain (rest looked up from reference TRBV18 and TRBJ2-7): NAGVMQNPRHLVRRRGQEARLRCSPMKGHSHVYWYRQLPEEGLKFMVYLQKENIIDESGMPKERFSAEFPKEGPSILRIQQVVRGDSAAYFCASSPDPRAEQYFGPGTRLTVT.

The V gene is TRBV7-2, the J gene TRBJ1-6, with D maybe TRBD1 (5 bases). The germline gives CDR1 SGHTA, CDR2 FQGNSA. V lost 6 bases and J lost 6, with 9 bases in between. This CDR3 comprises 13 residues. Written as DNA, the CDR3 is TGTGCCAGCAGGACAGATCTTAATTCACCCCTCCACTTT. Encoded protein: CASRTDLNSPLHF.

This clone was counted a single time. CDR3 DNA sequence: TGTGCCAGCAGCTACGCAGGGGGAGGAGATGAAAAACTGTTTTTT. It codes for CASSYAGGGDEKLFF. The chain employs TRBV9 and TRBJ1-4; TRBD1 matches at 7 bases. The junction had 9 bases not matched to a gene; V was cut back by 4 bases and J by 6 bases. This CDR3 comprises 15 residues. The germline V gene encodes CDR1 SGDLS and CDR2 YYNGEE.

The V call is TRBV5-4, the J call TRBJ2-1; 7 bases fit TRBD1. The germline V gene has CDR1 SGHNT and CDR2 YYREEE (reference sequence). V shed 4 bases, J shed 8 bases, and the junction held 6 bases outside the gene matches. There are 13 residues in the CDR3. The CDR3 sequence is CASSARQGDEQFF. In DNA form, the CDR3 reads TGTGCCAGCAGCGCAAGACAGGGTGATGAGCAGTTCTTC.

The chain combines TRBV18 with TRBJ1-1, with D possibly being TRBD1 (6 bases). V dropped 3 bases and J dropped 4 bases, with 12 bases sitting between them. CDR3 length: 14 residues. Germline CDR1 is KGHSH and CDR2 is LQKENI. The CDR3 is CASSPEGGVTEAFF. The CDR3 DNA reads TGTGCCAGCTCACCCGAGGGGGGGGTCACTGAAGCTTTCTTT. Looking up the rest from reference TRBV18 and TRBJ1-1 gives the full variable domain: NAGVMQNPRHLVRRRGQEARLRCSPMKGHSHVYWYRQLPEEGLKFMVYLQKENIIDESGMPKERFSAEFPKEGPSILRIQQVVRGDSAAYFCASSPEGGVTEAFFGQGTRLTVV.

V usage is TRBV2 and J usage is TRBJ1-4; tentative D call: TRBD1 (6 bases). The germline V and J ends were trimmed by 3 bases and 5 bases, with 16 bases remaining between them. The CDR3 is made up of 16 amino acids. Per the germline V gene, CDR1 is SNHLY and CDR2 is FYNNEI. The CDR3 is CASSEPPRGANEKLFF. Here the CDR3 DNA reads TGTGCCAGCAGTGAGCCCCCGAGGGGGGCAAATGAAAAACTGTTTTTT. Variable domain in full (rest from reference TRBV2 and TRBJ1-4): EPEVTQTPSHQVTQMGQEVILRCVPISNHLYFYWYRQILGQKVEFLVSFYNNEISEKSEIFDDQFSVERPDGSNFTLKIRSTKLEDSAMYFCASSEPPRGANEKLFFGSGTQLSVL.

This clone has only a few counts. The chain carries TRBV6-6 and TRBJ1-2; no firm D call. There are 14 residues in the CDR3. The germline V gene has CDR1 MNHNY and CDR2 SVGAGI (reference sequence). Trimming took off 0 bases at V and 2 bases at J, with 7 bases between the two ends. CDR3 nucleotides: TGTGCCAGCAGTTACTCGAGGGCGAACTATGGCTACACCTTC. It is translated as CASSYSRANYGYTF.

This clone was found once. J is TRBJ1-1 and V is TRBV11-3; D might be TRBD1 (5 bases). Between the trimmed V and J ends, which lost 5 bases and 3 bases, there was a span of 16 bases. Germline-derived CDR1 and CDR2 are SGHNT and YENEEA. The CDR3 loop spans 15 amino acids. CDR3 bases: TGTGCCAGCAGCCCCCACGGGGGGTCCGACACTGAAGCTTTCTTT. Translation gives CASSPHGGSDTEAFF.

As for this clone: The conserved phenylalanine or tryptophan normally closing the CDR3 is absent here, so this likely arose from a read error. The chain is built from TRBV2 and TRBJ1-6; maybe TRBD1 (5 bases). Germline lookup yields CDR1 SNHLY and CDR2 FYNNEI. The CDR3 has 15 residues. V dropped 4 bases and J dropped 7 bases, with 14 bases sitting between them. CDR3: CASSAMAGRNSPLHL. The DNA of the CDR3 is TGTGCCAGCAGTGCGATGGCAGGGCGAAATTCACCCCTCCACCTT.

The chain employs TRBV10-1 and TRBJ1-2, with a possible D match to TRBD1 (6 bases). The CDR3 has 13 amino acids. The ends were cut back, 4 bases at V and 4 bases at J, with 10 bases in the middle. Germline values: CDR1 WNHNN, CDR2 SYGVQD (reference sequence). The CDR3 here is CASSAGTTYGYTF. Written as DNA, the CDR3 is TGCGCCAGCAGTGCAGGGACAACCTATGGCTACACCTTC.

V is TRBV5-1 and J is TRBJ2-2; possibly TRBD2 for D (5 bases). The germline gives CDR1 SGHRS, CDR2 YFSETQ. V was shortened by 4 bases and J by 3 bases, with 10 bases between the two germline ends. The CDR3 totals 14 residues. This CDR3 is CASSPSGYTGELFF. The CDR3 nucleotides read TGCGCCAGCAGCCCCTCGGGGTACACCGGGGAGCTGTTTTTT.